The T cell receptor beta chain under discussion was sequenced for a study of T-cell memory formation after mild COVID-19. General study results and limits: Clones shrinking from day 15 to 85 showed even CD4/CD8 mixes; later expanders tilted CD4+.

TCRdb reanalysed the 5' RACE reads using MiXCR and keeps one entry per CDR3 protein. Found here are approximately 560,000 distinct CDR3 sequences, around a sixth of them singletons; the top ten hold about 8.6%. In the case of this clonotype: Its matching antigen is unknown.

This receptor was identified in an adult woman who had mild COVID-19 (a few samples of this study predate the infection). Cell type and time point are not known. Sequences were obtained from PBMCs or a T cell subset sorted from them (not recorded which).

As DNA, the CDR3 is TGTGCCAGCAGTTTAGGACTAGCGGGAGCAGATGAGCAGTTCTTC. Residues: CASSLGLAGADEQFF. The chain combines TRBV12-3 or TRBV12-4 with TRBJ2-1; TRBD2 matches at 12 bases. V shed 1 base, J shed 8 bases, and the junction held 3 bases outside the gene matches. The CDR3 extends over 15 amino acids.